The sequence of this TCR beta chain was determined in a study of T cells after yellow fever vaccination. Notes on the study in general: Among primary-vaccination clones, most reappeared after the booster, at about 95% for CD4 and more than 75% for CD8. A faster peak, day 5 versus 15, was reached by the weaker secondary response. Contamination by abundant bulk-population clonotypes could be present in FACS-sorted repertoires.

As regards this clonotype: The target antigen is unknown. One end of the junction does not line up with germline, which may come from a read error.

This CDR3 is 15 amino acids long. CDR1 and CDR2 (germline): MNHEY, SMNVEV (reference sequence). Template switching with 5'RACE generated the TCR cDNA and added a universal primer site and UMIs. One entry per CDR3 protein, called by TCRdb with MiXCR from the 5' RACE reads. The sample lists some 160,000 distinct CDR3 sequences, 7% to 10% occurring once. V usage is TRBV27 and J usage is TRBJ1-6, with a weak D call TRBD1 (5 bases). This receptor was taken from a man aged 18 to 29 who received the YFV17D yellow fever vaccine. The sample was CD8+ T cells sorted from PBMCs, taken 45 days after the yellow fever booster vaccination. CDR3 in amino acids: CASSLVWTLVSPVHF. The CDR3 nucleotides read TGTGCCAGCAGTTTAGTCTGGACACTCGTGTCACCCGTCCACTTT.